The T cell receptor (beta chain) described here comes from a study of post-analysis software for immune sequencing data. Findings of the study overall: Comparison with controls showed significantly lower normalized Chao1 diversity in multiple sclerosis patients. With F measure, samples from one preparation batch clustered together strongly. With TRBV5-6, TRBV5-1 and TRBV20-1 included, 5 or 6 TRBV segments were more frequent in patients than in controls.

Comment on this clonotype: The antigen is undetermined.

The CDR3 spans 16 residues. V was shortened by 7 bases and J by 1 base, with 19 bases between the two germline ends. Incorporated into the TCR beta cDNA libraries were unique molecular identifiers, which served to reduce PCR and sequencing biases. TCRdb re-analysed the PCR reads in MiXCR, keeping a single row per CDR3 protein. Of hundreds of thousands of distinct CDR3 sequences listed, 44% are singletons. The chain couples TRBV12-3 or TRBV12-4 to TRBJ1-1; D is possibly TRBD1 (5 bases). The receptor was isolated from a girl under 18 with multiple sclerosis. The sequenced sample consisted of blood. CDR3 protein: CASISLGPGANTEAFF. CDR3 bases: TGTGCCAGCATATCCTTGGGTCCTGGGGCGAACACTGAAGCTTTCTTT.